A selection of T cell receptor beta chains follows, all from one sample in a study of regulatory T cells in long-lasting Graves disease. TCRdb itself ran the multiplex PCR reads through MiXCR, one entry per CDR3 protein. The sample includes around 400,000 distinct CDR3 sequences, roughly a fifth of them seen just once. Sequenced material: peripheral blood mononuclear cells (PBMCs), taken when the disease was refractory, from a patient treated with antithyroid drugs. These receptor sequences come from a female donor with Graves disease. Both conserved end residues are part of each CDR3. A D gene is named only where the DNA matches it firmly. Clone size is given for some rows only: seen once, a few or many times, or a class if the clone is expanded.

j_gene: TRBJ1-1; v_gene: TRBV7-3; d_gene: NA; abundance: NA; CDR3nt: TGTGCCAACAGCTTAAACCCTCCCGGCGGGCAAAGGACTGAAGCTTTCTTT; CDR3aa: CANSLNPPGGQRTEAFF
j_gene: TRBJ2-5; v_gene: TRBV28; d_gene: NA; abundance: many; CDR3nt: TGTGCCAGCAGTTTTAATTCGCCTCCGGTGGAGACCCAGTACTTC; CDR3aa: CASSFNSPPVETQYF
j_gene: TRBJ2-5; v_gene: TRBV5-1; d_gene: NA; abundance: NA; CDR3nt: TGCGCCAGCAGCCGTCGTGGGGGAAGGGAGACCCAGTACTTC; CDR3aa: CASSRRGGRETQYF
j_gene: TRBJ2-7; v_gene: TRBV12-3/TRBV12-4; d_gene: NA; abundance: many; CDR3nt: TGTGCCAGCAGCTCCGGGCCGTACTACGAGCAGTACTTC; CDR3aa: CASSSGPYYEQYF
j_gene: TRBJ2-7; v_gene: TRBV2; d_gene: NA; abundance: many; CDR3nt: TGTGCCAGCACTTCGGAAACCTACGAGCAGTACTTC; CDR3aa: CASTSETYEQYF
j_gene: TRBJ2-7; v_gene: TRBV2; d_gene: TRBD2; abundance: many; CDR3nt: TGTGCCAGCCAGACTAGCGGAGACTACGAGCAGTACTTC; CDR3aa: CASQTSGDYEQYF
j_gene: TRBJ2-3; v_gene: TRBV20-1; d_gene: TRBD2; abundance: NA; CDR3nt: TGCAGTGCTAGTGTCGGGACTAGCGGAGCGGGCCCAGATACGCAGTATTTT; CDR3aa: CSASVGTSGAGPDTQYF
j_gene: TRBJ1-1; v_gene: TRBV28; d_gene: TRBD1; abundance: many; CDR3nt: TGTGCCAGCAGTTTTTCTTCGACAGGGGTGAACACTGAAGCTTTCTTT; CDR3aa: CASSFSSTGVNTEAFF
j_gene: TRBJ1-1; v_gene: TRBV11-2; d_gene: NA; abundance: few; CDR3nt: TGTGCCAGCAGCCGACCACAAGTGAACACTGAAGCTTTCTTT; CDR3aa: CASSRPQVNTEAFF
j_gene: TRBJ1-2; v_gene: TRBV28; d_gene: TRBD1; abundance: NA; CDR3nt: TGTGCCAGCAGTGGGCCGGCAGGGGGACGCAACTATGGCTACACCTTC; CDR3aa: CASSGPAGGRNYGYTF
j_gene: TRBJ2-1; v_gene: TRBV20-1; d_gene: TRBD2; abundance: NA; CDR3nt: TGCAGTGCCCCGGGACTAGCGCGCTACAATGAGCAGTTCTTC; CDR3aa: CSAPGLARYNEQFF
j_gene: TRBJ1-5; v_gene: TRBV28; d_gene: NA; abundance: many; CDR3nt: TGTGCCAGCAGTTTATTCTCCGTTAGACTCCCCCAACCCCAGCATTTT; CDR3aa: CASSLFSVRLPQPQHF
j_gene: TRBJ2-7; v_gene: TRBV4-2; d_gene: TRBD2; abundance: NA; CDR3nt: TGTGCCAGCAGCGAAGCCGGACTAGCGGGAGGGTACGAGCAGTACTTC; CDR3aa: CASSEAGLAGGYEQYF
j_gene: TRBJ1-4; v_gene: TRBV27; d_gene: NA; abundance: many; CDR3nt: TGTGCCAGCAGTAGTAGGGATCGGGAAAAACTGTTTTTT; CDR3aa: CASSSRDREKLFF
j_gene: TRBJ2-5; v_gene: TRBV5-1; d_gene: TRBD1; abundance: NA; CDR3nt: TGCGCCAGCAGCTTGGACCGACAGGGGGGAGAGACCCAGTACTTC; CDR3aa: CASSLDRQGGETQYF
j_gene: TRBJ1-2; v_gene: TRBV7-9; d_gene: TRBD1; abundance: NA; CDR3nt: TGTGCCAGCAGCTTAAATGACAGGGGCGCTAACTATGGCTACGCCTTC; CDR3aa: CASSLNDRGANYGYAF
j_gene: TRBJ2-1; v_gene: TRBV28; d_gene: TRBD1; abundance: NA; CDR3nt: TGTGCCAGCAGGGGGGACAGGCTTTCAGAGCAGTTCTTC; CDR3aa: CASRGDRLSEQFF
j_gene: TRBJ2-5; v_gene: TRBV2; d_gene: TRBD1; abundance: many; CDR3nt: TGTGCCAGCAGGGGGGTCCGGACAGGGGTTAGTTTAGAGACCCAGTACTTC; CDR3aa: CASRGVRTGVSLETQYF
j_gene: TRBJ2-2; v_gene: TRBV3-1; d_gene: NA; abundance: many; CDR3nt: TGTGCCAGCAGCCAAGGACCGAGGGGGAGCACCGGGGAGCTGTTTTTT; CDR3aa: CASSQGPRGSTGELFF
j_gene: TRBJ2-5; v_gene: TRBV20-1; d_gene: TRBD2; abundance: many; CDR3nt: TGCAGTGCTAGGGAGAGGACTAGCGGGTGGAAAGAGACCCAGTACTTC; CDR3aa: CSARERTSGWKETQYF
j_gene: TRBJ2-3; v_gene: TRBV5-4; d_gene: TRBD2; abundance: few; CDR3nt: TGTGCCAGCAGTTCAGGACTAGCAGCCACAGATACGCAGTATTTT; CDR3aa: CASSSGLAATDTQYF
j_gene: TRBJ2-7; v_gene: TRBV28; d_gene: TRBD2; abundance: many; CDR3nt: TGTGCCAGCAGTTCCCGGACTAGCGGGAGCCACGAGCAGTACTTC; CDR3aa: CASSSRTSGSHEQYF
j_gene: TRBJ2-5; v_gene: TRBV11-1; d_gene: TRBD2; abundance: NA; CDR3nt: TGTGCCAGCAGCCCACTAGCGGCTCAAGAGACCCAGTACTTC; CDR3aa: CASSPLAAQETQYF
j_gene: TRBJ1-1; v_gene: TRBV2; d_gene: NA; abundance: many; CDR3nt: TGTGCCAGCAGACAACCCCAGACAGTGAACACTGAAGCTTTCTTT; CDR3aa: CASRQPQTVNTEAFF
j_gene: TRBJ1-2; v_gene: TRBV7-3; d_gene: NA; abundance: few; CDR3nt: TGCGCCAGCAGCCTAGGGGCAGGGTTGGGCTACACCTTC; CDR3aa: CASSLGAGLGYTF
j_gene: TRBJ2-2; v_gene: TRBV29-1; d_gene: TRBD1; abundance: many; CDR3nt: TGCAGCGTTGTCCTGCCGGGACAGACATTGGGCGGGGAGCTGTTTTTT; CDR3aa: CSVVLPGQTLGGELFF
j_gene: TRBJ1-4; v_gene: TRBV15; d_gene: NA; abundance: many; CDR3nt: TGTGCCACCAGCAGAGTGGGGGGCGCGACTAATGAAAAACTGTTTTTT; CDR3aa: CATSRVGGATNEKLFF
j_gene: TRBJ1-5; v_gene: TRBV19; d_gene: NA; abundance: few; CDR3nt: TGTGCCAGTAGTATATGGGAAGGGCTTCGGAGCAATCAGCCCCAGCATTTT; CDR3aa: CASSIWEGLRSNQPQHF
j_gene: TRBJ2-2; v_gene: TRBV6-1; d_gene: TRBD2; abundance: NA; CDR3nt: TGTGCCACCAAGAGGGTAGCGGGGAACACCGGGGAGCTGTTTTTT; CDR3aa: CATKRVAGNTGELFF
j_gene: TRBJ1-1; v_gene: TRBV30; d_gene: TRBD1; abundance: NA; CDR3nt: TGTGCCTGGAGTTCGACAGGGAATGAAGCTTTCTTT; CDR3aa: CAWSSTGNEAFF
j_gene: TRBJ2-7; v_gene: TRBV20-1; d_gene: NA; abundance: NA; CDR3nt: TGCAGTGCCGACGACAGGTCCTACGAGCAGTACTTC; CDR3aa: CSADDRSYEQYF
j_gene: TRBJ2-7; v_gene: TRBV18; d_gene: NA; abundance: many; CDR3nt: TGTGCCAGCTCACCACTAGTCACTAGCTCCTACGAGCAGTACTTC; CDR3aa: CASSPLVTSSYEQYF
j_gene: TRBJ2-6; v_gene: TRBV30; d_gene: NA; abundance: NA; CDR3nt: TGTGCCTGGAGTAGGGGTTCCTCTGGGGCCAACGTCCTGACTTTC; CDR3aa: CAWSRGSSGANVLTF
j_gene: TRBJ2-7; v_gene: TRBV30; d_gene: TRBD1; abundance: many; CDR3nt: TGTGCCTGTAGTAGGGACAGGACCGGTTTGTACTTC; CDR3aa: CACSRDRTGLYF
j_gene: TRBJ1-6; v_gene: TRBV10-3; d_gene: NA; abundance: few; CDR3nt: TGTGCCATCAGTGCTCGGGGCTCCTATAATTCACCCCTCCACTTT; CDR3aa: CAISARGSYNSPLHF
j_gene: TRBJ2-1; v_gene: TRBV5-1; d_gene: TRBD1; abundance: NA; CDR3nt: TGCGCCAGCAGCTTGGCCAGTCGGGCAGGGGGTTACAATGAGCAGTTCTTC; CDR3aa: CASSLASRAGGYNEQFF
j_gene: TRBJ2-7; v_gene: TRBV25-1; d_gene: NA; abundance: few; CDR3nt: TGTGCCAGCAGTGAATCCATTGGGGGGGGGCAAGGTCTATACGAGCAGTACTTC; CDR3aa: CASSESIGGGQGLYEQYF
j_gene: TRBJ2-7; v_gene: TRBV27; d_gene: NA; abundance: many; CDR3nt: TGTGCCAGCAGGGCTACCCTCGGGACGACCTACGAGCAGTACTTC; CDR3aa: CASRATLGTTYEQYF
j_gene: TRBJ2-1; v_gene: TRBV6-9; d_gene: TRBD2; abundance: NA; CDR3nt: TGTGCCAGCAGTTACCGCCGGACTAGCGGGACCGAGTTCTTC; CDR3aa: CASSYRRTSGTEFF
j_gene: TRBJ2-4; v_gene: TRBV12-3/TRBV12-4; d_gene: NA; abundance: many; CDR3nt: TGTGCCAGCAGTACCGGAGTAGACATTCAGTACTTC; CDR3aa: CASSTGVDIQYF
j_gene: TRBJ1-4; v_gene: TRBV29-1; d_gene: NA; abundance: NA; CDR3nt: TGCAGCGTTGAAGTCGGGACGGGTAATGAAAAACTGTTTTTT; CDR3aa: CSVEVGTGNEKLFF
j_gene: TRBJ2-7; v_gene: TRBV30; d_gene: NA; abundance: few; CDR3nt: TGTGCCTGGAGTGGAATCTACGAGCAGTACTTC; CDR3aa: CAWSGIYEQYF